This TCR beta chain comes out of a study of blood T cell repertoires in COVID-19 (TCRdb year 2020). For context, the study as a whole: Samples covering the acute and convalescent phases of COVID-19 were provided by collaborators in the United States, Italy and Spain. The material from the prospective study consisted of cDNA or gDNA derived from T cells, B-cell-depleted T cells, or PBMCs. Subjects who had been exposed to COVID-19, were actively infected with it, or had recovered from it provided the deeply sampled blood TCRbeta repertoires that made up the dataset. A freely available public database, intended as a resource for researchers studying the immune response to SARS-CoV-2, is where the repertoires were released. Samples came from the ongoing ImmuneRACE study (first 160 participants) plus 1,254 subjects from 6 global collaborators. The sample metadata nearly always contained a de-identified subject ID, COVID-19 status, age in years and sex. Where available, HLA class I and class II types were taken from metadata supplied by the sample provider and were not determined by assay-based typing. The full study reports these points: Clinical and demographic metadata were provided uncurated, with the amount varying by source and participant.

TCRbeta CDR3 regions were amplified from genomic DNA using the immunoSEQ Assay, a bias-controlled multiplex PCR. Per the original workflow: The number of nucleated cells in each sample was estimated from the amplification of reference gene primers within the assay. Sequence reads were collapsed and filtered to measure the absolute abundance of every unique TCRbeta CDR3 rearrangement. For each sample, productive Simpson clonality was calculated as the square root of Simpson's diversity index across productive rearrangements. What TCRdb holds here is the immuneACCESS table cut down to in-frame rearrangements. Part of the clones is not present; checked against another copy, under half of the missing clones reflect an unresolved V gene, and the others are unexplained. From that table come the V and J calls and clone size; the DNA was used to work out D and trimming. The sample table contains hundreds of thousands of clones; only one count was recorded for roughly 90% of them. The leading ten clones occupy approximately 2.2% of the sample.

The CDR3 measures 13 amino acids from cysteine to phenylalanine. The retained sequence is limited to the CDR3, 39 bases, with the frame set at the first base. V is pared back by 4 bases and J by 1 base, with 6 bases lying between the germline termini. From the germline V gene, CDR1 is SGHTS and CDR2 is YDEGEE. A word on this clone: The target of this receptor is not known. No base quality values were provided; no much bigger clone lies one nucleotide off.

A second Seattle source provided samples from volunteer blood donors who had recovered from COVID-19. Whole blood was collected in K2EDTA tubes by collaborating institutions according to the institutions' own protocols. For TCRbeta analysis, collaborators shipped samples as frozen whole blood, isolated PBMCs, or DNA extracted from either of those sample types. The chain couples TRBV5-8 to TRBJ1-5; the best D guess is TRBD1, with 5 bases matching. The sequence derives from a woman in her 40s who had recovered from COVID-19. Sequenced: peripheral blood. The CDR3: CASSGGSNQPQHF. The nucleotide sequence is TGTGCCAGCAGCGGGGGGAGCAATCAGCCCCAGCATTTT.